This record concerns one TCR beta chain sequence. Its antigen is still unknown. Here immunoSEQ multiplex PCR was the method, and the copy in TCRdb shows in-frame clones only, minus some. This sample has over 70,000 clones; 95% occur once, and the top ten carry around a sixth. The data were obtained in a study of siplizumab effects on memory and regulatory T cells. General study points: Poor capture below about 10^-5 frequency left most alloreactive clones unmapped to unstimulated subsets.

Looked up from germline, CDR1 is SEHNR and CDR2 is FQNEAQ (reference sequence). CDR3 length: 14 residues. The V end was cut by 5 bases, the J end by 4 bases, with 15 bases between. Sequencing was done on a sample of CD8+ T cells sorted from blood. The genes are TRBV7-9 and TRBJ2-7, with D uncertain. The receptor comes from a human donor in good health. In nucleotides, the CDR3 is TGTGCCAGCAGCCACCTATTGTCGGATTACGAGCAGTACTTC. Translating it yields CASSHLLSDYEQYF.